This T cell receptor beta chain was retrieved from a study of blood T cell repertoires in COVID-19. Looking at the study overall: Specimens from acute and convalescent COVID-19 originated in the United States, Italy and Spain. Sources were T cells, B-cell-depleted T cells, or PBMCs; the material itself was cDNA or gDNA.

The V gene's germline CDR1 is MDHEN and CDR2 SYDVKM. Trimming cost V 6 bases and J 0 bases, with 11 bases left between them. The CDR3 has 14 amino acids. Source study methods: Reference gene primers were amplified, and this amplification served to estimate nucleated cell counts. Profiling relied on immunoSEQ multiplex PCR, and the TCRdb table lists in-frame clones only, not all of them. V and J calls and clone size are given by that table; D and trimming were obtained from the DNA. Among 150,000 to 200,000 clones listed, roughly nine tenths were seen once. Source material: peripheral blood. The chain links TRBV28 to TRBJ1-1; D not certain. The source is a man between 18 and 35 years old who had recovered from COVID-19. The CDR3 is CASSTPGVNTEAFF. The CDR3 DNA is TGTGCCAGCAGCACGCCGGGAGTGAACACTGAAGCTTTCTTT.